The 5 T cell receptor beta chains below come from one sample, sequenced in a study of blood T cell repertoires in COVID-19. TCRdb's copy holds only in-frame clones and misses some; the assay was immunoSEQ multiplex PCR. The data contain approximately 220,000 clones, about four fifths of them seen just once; the ten biggest clones take up about 1.3%. Sequenced material: PBMCs or T cells enriched from blood (not recorded which). The receptors shown here come from a woman in her 40s with acute COVID-19.

The chain employs TRBV10-1 and TRBJ1-2; TRBD1 aligns across 11 bases. Trimming cost V 6 bases and J 3 bases; bases outside gene matches: 6. CDR3 length equals 15 residues. Germline loops: CDR1 WNHNN, CDR2 SYGVQD (reference sequence). As DNA, the CDR3 is TGCGCCAGCAGCAAAGGACAGGGGGCGGACTATGGCTACACCTTC. Translated, it gives CASSKGQGADYGYTF.

The J gene is TRBJ1-2, the V gene TRBV9, with a tentative D call TRBD1 (5 bases). V lost 0 bases and J 1 base, leaving 13 bases between the germline ends. This CDR3 region has 16 residues. The germline gives CDR1 SGDLS, CDR2 YYNGEE. The CDR3 nucleotides are TGTGCCAGCAGCGTAGCCCCGACAGATGATAACTATGGCTACACCTTC. It translates to CASSVAPTDDNYGYTF.

The chain uses TRBV28 and TRBJ1-4; TRBD1 might be the D (5 bases). CDR3 length: 15 amino acids. Trimming pared 1 base from V and 11 bases from J, leaving 17 bases between. Looked up from germline, CDR1 is MDHEN and CDR2 is SYDVKM. The CDR3 DNA follows: TGTGCCAGCAGTTTATCTACAGGCCGCGGGGGTAAACTGTTTTTT. This translates into CASSLSTGRGGKLFF.

The V and J genes are TRBV5-4 and TRBJ2-1; 8 bases are a match to TRBD2. CDR1 SGHNT and CDR2 YYREEE come from the germline V gene (reference sequence). The junction had 4 bases not matched to a gene; V was cut back by 3 bases and J by 2 bases. The CDR3 spans 15 residues. Here the CDR3 DNA reads TGTGCCAGCAGCTCTAGCGGGTGGGCCTACAATGAGCAGTTCTTC. It specifies CASSSSGWAYNEQFF. The full variable domain, with the rest looked up from reference TRBV5-4 and TRBJ2-1, is ETGVTQSPTHLIKTRGQQVTLRCSSQSGHNTVSWYQQALGQGPQFIFQYYREEENGRGNFPPRFSGLQFPNYSSELNVNALELDDSALYLCASSSSGWAYNEQFFGPGTRLTVL.

The sample holds one count of this clone. The chain has TRBV29-1 and TRBJ2-7; 10 nucleotides match TRBD1. Germline CDR1 and CDR2: SQVTM and ANQGSEA. V lost 6 bases, J lost 1 base, and 9 bases stayed unmatched. The CDR3 spans 15 residues. The CDR3 sequence is CSVDRQGAGSYEQYF. The CDR3 DNA follows: TGCAGCGTGGACCGACAGGGGGCTGGATCCTACGAGCAGTACTTC.